The rows below give T cell receptor beta chains drawn from one sample of a study of OX40 agonist ivuxolimab in advanced cancers. Measured with immunoSEQ multiplex PCR; TCRdb has only the in-frame clones, and not every one. The sample lists roughly 92,000 clones, less than 85% occurring once. The input for sequencing was CD4+ or CD8+ T cells sorted from blood, taken in a trial of the OX40 agonist ivuxolimab. The receptors were sampled from an adult with an advanced solid tumor such as melanoma, head and neck, liver or kidney cancer. Both conserved end residues are part of each CDR3. Each record gives: V gene, clone size, D gene, J gene, CDR3 protein, CDR3 DNA. D genes are given only for firm matches. Expanded clones are given a class, and other clones once, few, many or no size at all.

v_gene: TRBV5-8; abundance: once; d_gene: TRBD2; j_gene: TRBJ2-1; CDR3aa: CASSLNGLAELYNEQFF; CDR3nt: TGTGCCAGCAGCCTGAATGGACTAGCGGAGCTTTACAATGAGCAGTTCTTC
v_gene: TRBV5-1; abundance: .; d_gene: TRBD1; j_gene: TRBJ2-3; CDR3aa: CASSLTGPWSTDTQYF; CDR3nt: TGCGCCAGCAGTTTGACAGGGCCCTGGTCCACAGATACGCAGTATTTT
v_gene: TRBV29-1; abundance: .; d_gene: TRBD1; j_gene: TRBJ2-7; CDR3aa: CSVGSSGTGSYEQYF; CDR3nt: TGCAGCGTTGGTTCATCCGGGACAGGCTCCTACGAGCAGTACTTC
v_gene: TRBV4-3; abundance: .; d_gene: .; j_gene: TRBJ1-2; CDR3aa: CASSQEPLGGEITF; CDR3nt: TGCGCCAGCAGCCAAGAACCCCTTGGAGGGGAGATCACCTTC
v_gene: TRBV27; abundance: many; d_gene: .; j_gene: TRBJ1-5; CDR3aa: CASSPLNQPQHF; CDR3nt: TGTGCCAGCAGTCCACTGAATCAGCCCCAGCATTTT
v_gene: TRBV6-5; abundance: .; d_gene: .; j_gene: TRBJ2-2; CDR3aa: CASSLRGAGELFF; CDR3nt: TGTGCCAGCAGCTTAAGAGGGGCCGGGGAGCTGTTTTTT
v_gene: TRBV7-9; abundance: .; d_gene: TRBD1; j_gene: TRBJ1-3; CDR3aa: CASSLIQGFSGNTIYF; CDR3nt: TGTGCCAGCAGCTTAATACAGGGGTTCTCTGGAAACACCATATATTTT
v_gene: TRBV9; abundance: once; d_gene: TRBD1; j_gene: TRBJ1-3; CDR3aa: CASSEGTGHDSGNTIYF; CDR3nt: TGTGCCAGCAGCGAGGGGACAGGACATGACTCTGGAAACACCATATATTTT
v_gene: TRBV4-2; abundance: .; d_gene: TRBD1; j_gene: TRBJ1-6; CDR3aa: CASSQEGGQGASPLHF; CDR3nt: TGTGCCAGCAGCCAAGAAGGAGGACAGGGGGCTTCACCCCTCCACTTT
v_gene: TRBV7-9; abundance: .; d_gene: .; j_gene: TRBJ2-7; CDR3aa: CASSPVVPPIEQYF; CDR3nt: TGTGCCAGCAGCCCGGTCGTACCCCCGATCGAGCAGTACTTC
v_gene: TRBV29-1; abundance: .; d_gene: TRBD2; j_gene: TRBJ2-7; CDR3aa: CSVEAGSGYEQYF; CDR3nt: TGCAGCGTTGAAGCGGGTAGCGGGTACGAGCAGTACTTC
v_gene: TRBV19; abundance: .; d_gene: TRBD2; j_gene: TRBJ2-3; CDR3aa: CASSMTSGRPSTDTQYF; CDR3nt: TGTGCCAGTAGTATGACTAGCGGGAGGCCGAGCACAGATACGCAGTATTTT
v_gene: TRBV6-5; abundance: .; d_gene: TRBD1; j_gene: TRBJ2-7; CDR3aa: CASRRDRGYEQYF; CDR3nt: TGTGCCAGCAGACGGGACAGAGGCTACGAGCAGTACTTC
v_gene: TRBV4-3; abundance: .; d_gene: .; j_gene: TRBJ1-1; CDR3aa: CASSQDGPGMNTEAFF; CDR3nt: TGCGCCAGCAGCCAAGATGGACCAGGTATGAACACTGAAGCTTTCTTT
v_gene: TRBV6-1; abundance: .; d_gene: .; j_gene: TRBJ1-1; CDR3aa: CASSDGGRLYTERGLWF; CDR3nt: TGTGCCAGCAGTGACGGCGGCAGGTTATACACTGAACGGGGTTTATGGTTT
v_gene: TRBV7-8; abundance: .; d_gene: .; j_gene: TRBJ2-1; CDR3aa: CASSLFSGHSSYNEQFF; CDR3nt: TGTGCCAGCAGCTTATTTAGCGGCCACAGCTCCTACAATGAGCAGTTCTTC
v_gene: TRBV7-2; abundance: .; d_gene: .; j_gene: TRBJ2-1; CDR3aa: CASSLEYLYNEQFF; CDR3nt: TGTGCCAGCAGCTTAGAATACCTCTACAATGAGCAGTTCTTC
v_gene: TRBV18; abundance: .; d_gene: .; j_gene: TRBJ2-7; CDR3aa: CASSPLRDPPSEQYF; CDR3nt: TGTGCCAGCTCACCACTCCGGGACCCCCCGTCCGAGCAGTACTTC
v_gene: TRBV11-1; abundance: few; d_gene: TRBD1; j_gene: TRBJ2-7; CDR3aa: CASSYSGQGREQYF; CDR3nt: TGTGCCAGCAGCTACTCAGGACAGGGACGCGAGCAGTACTTC
v_gene: TRBV7-3; abundance: .; d_gene: TRBD1; j_gene: TRBJ1-1; CDR3aa: CASSRQGAGYTEAFF; CDR3nt: TGTGCCAGCAGCCGTCAGGGGGCGGGGTACACTGAAGCTTTCTTT
v_gene: TRBV7-9; abundance: .; d_gene: .; j_gene: TRBJ1-1; CDR3aa: CASSLLGGSTEAFF; CDR3nt: TGTGCCAGCAGCTTGCTGGGGGGGAGCACTGAAGCTTTCTTT
v_gene: TRBV5-1; abundance: .; d_gene: .; j_gene: TRBJ2-1; CDR3aa: CASSLGAAPYNEQFF; CDR3nt: TGCGCCAGCAGCTTGGGAGCGGCCCCCTACAATGAGCAGTTCTTC
v_gene: TRBV19; abundance: .; d_gene: .; j_gene: TRBJ2-5; CDR3aa: CASSQQRGGAETQYF; CDR3nt: TGTGCCAGCAGTCAACAGAGGGGGGGCGCGGAGACCCAGTACTTC